The rows below give T cell receptor beta chains drawn from one sample of a study of CD8+ T cells in alopecia areata. Sequencing was performed with immunoSEQ multiplex PCR; in TCRdb, only in-frame clones are kept and a portion is missing. This table has about 120,000 clones, around 56% appearing once. This specimen was CD4+ T cells sorted from blood, taken at week 4, from a patient treated with tofacitinib. The receptors originated from a human donor with alopecia areata. CDR3s leave out the opening cysteine and the closing phenylalanine or tryptophan. Each record gives: D gene, J gene, V gene, CDR3 protein. D genes are given only for firm matches.

. | TRBJ1-1 | TRBV29-1 | SVAGANTEAF
. | TRBJ2-2 | TRBV7-8 | ASSFPGGSTGELF
. | TRBJ2-7 | TRBV29-1 | SAKDSPSYEQY
TRBD1 | TRBJ1-1 | TRBV5-1 | ASSPSGQADNTEAF
TRBD2 | TRBJ2-5 | TRBV7-7 | ASSLTSGRPLPVETQY
. | TRBJ2-1 | TRBV30 | AWSRPGLLNNNEQF
. | TRBJ1-1 | TRBV25-1 | ASSEAGLNTEAF
TRBD1 | TRBJ2-5 | TRBV6-6 | ASRRPGQGRETQY
. | TRBJ2-2 | TRBV2 | ASIRGTSNTGELF
TRBD2 | TRBJ2-7 | TRBV30 | AWSDLGLAATYEQY
TRBD1 | TRBJ2-7 | TRBV5-1 | ASSPSGGREEQY
. | TRBJ2-3 | TRBV30 | AWSSSTDTQY
TRBD2 | TRBJ2-5 | TRBV30 | AWSVGGETQY
TRBD1 | TRBJ2-7 | TRBV14 | ASSQQTGNKQY
TRBD2 | TRBJ2-7 | TRBV4-2 | ASSQSSGGADEQY
. | TRBJ2-1 | TRBV18 | ASSLNNEQF
TRBD2 | TRBJ2-1 | TRBV5-1 | ASSLVGLAGGGEQF
. | TRBJ2-1 | TRBV27 | ASRNRASTYNEQF
. | TRBJ2-3 | TRBV7-3 | ASSSGSTDTQY
TRBD1 | TRBJ2-5 | TRBV29-1 | SVRQGGQETQY
. | TRBJ1-1 | TRBV6-5 | ASRSTGTEAF
. | TRBJ1-1 | TRBV29-1 | SVVIGAGEAF
. | TRBJ1-2 | TRBV6-5 | ASSRVNYGYT
. | TRBJ1-1 | TRBV6-5 | ASSYSGLRRQAF
TRBD2 | TRBJ2-3 | TRBV5-1 | ASSPGLAYSTDTQY
. | TRBJ2-6 | TRBV5-1 | ASSLERIALGGANVLT
. | TRBJ2-5 | TRBV5-1 | ASSYPDRKETQY
. | TRBJ2-1 | TRBV5-1 | ASSLESGSYNEQF
. | TRBJ2-6 | TRBV5-1 | ASSFVPSGANVLT
. | TRBJ2-3 | TRBV19 | ASSQRALAATSTDTQY
TRBD2 | TRBJ2-5 | TRBV29-1 | SVEAGGETQY
. | TRBJ2-7 | TRBV30 | AWRLHREGEQY
. | TRBJ1-1 | TRBV2 | ASSRFQGRAEAF
TRBD1 | TRBJ2-2 | TRBV4-1 | ASSPGTGNTGELF
TRBD1 | TRBJ1-2 | TRBV6-5 | ASSAPGQGSRGYT
. | TRBJ2-7 | TRBV2 | ASSDGYEQY
. | TRBJ1-6 | TRBV29-1 | SVGHDYNSPLH
. | TRBJ2-3 | TRBV9 | ASSTKGMAHHTYQTDTQY
. | TRBJ1-1 | TRBV30 | AWRTQTGRNTEAF
. | TRBJ2-7 | TRBV11-2 | ASSLDQGYEQY
TRBD1 | TRBJ2-4 | TRBV19 | ASMPQGAVIQY
TRBD1 | TRBJ1-1 | TRBV30 | AWSSPLYTGGTEAF